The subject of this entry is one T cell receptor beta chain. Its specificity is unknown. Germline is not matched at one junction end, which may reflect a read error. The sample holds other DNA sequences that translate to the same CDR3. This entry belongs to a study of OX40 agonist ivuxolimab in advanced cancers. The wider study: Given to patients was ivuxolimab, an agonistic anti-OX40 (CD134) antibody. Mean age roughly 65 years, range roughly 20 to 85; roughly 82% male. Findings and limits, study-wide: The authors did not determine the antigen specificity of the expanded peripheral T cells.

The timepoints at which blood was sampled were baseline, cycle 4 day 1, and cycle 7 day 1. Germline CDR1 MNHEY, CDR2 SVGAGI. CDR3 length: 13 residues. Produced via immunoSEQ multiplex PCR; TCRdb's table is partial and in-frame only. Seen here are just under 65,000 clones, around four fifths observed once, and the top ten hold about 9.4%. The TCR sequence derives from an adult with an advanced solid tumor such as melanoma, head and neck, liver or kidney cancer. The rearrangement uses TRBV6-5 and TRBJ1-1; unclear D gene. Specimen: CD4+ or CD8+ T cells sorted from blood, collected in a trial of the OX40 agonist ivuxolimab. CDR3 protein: CASTTPPGTEAFF. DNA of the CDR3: TGTGCCAGCACCACCCCCCCGGGTACTGAAGCCTTCTTT.